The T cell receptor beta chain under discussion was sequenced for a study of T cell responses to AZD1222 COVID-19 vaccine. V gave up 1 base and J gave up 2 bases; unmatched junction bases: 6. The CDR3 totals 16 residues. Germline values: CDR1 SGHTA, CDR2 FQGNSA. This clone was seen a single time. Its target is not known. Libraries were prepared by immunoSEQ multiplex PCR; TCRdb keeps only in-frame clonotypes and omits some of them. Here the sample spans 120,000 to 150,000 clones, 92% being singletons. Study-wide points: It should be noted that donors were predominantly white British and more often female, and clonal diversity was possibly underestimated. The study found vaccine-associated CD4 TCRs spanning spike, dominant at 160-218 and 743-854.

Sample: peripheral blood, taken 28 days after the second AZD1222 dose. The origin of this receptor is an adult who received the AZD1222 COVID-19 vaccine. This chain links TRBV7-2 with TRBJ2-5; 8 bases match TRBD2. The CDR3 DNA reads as TGTGCCAGCAGCTTAGGGTTAGCGGGGTCGCAAGAGACCCAGTACTTC. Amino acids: CASSLGLAGSQETQYF.